A selection of T cell receptor beta chains follows, all from one sample in a study of blood T cells in healthy people across ages. One entry per CDR3 protein results from TCRdb running MiXCR on the 5' RACE reads. The table shows roughly 800,000 distinct CDR3 sequences, with about 62% occurring only once. Material: blood. Every receptor here comes from a man younger than 40 in good health. The CDR3 runs from the conserved cysteine through the conserved F or W. The D gene is left open where the match is weak. Rows may omit the clone size; those that give it use once, few, many or a size class.

cdr3_aa v_call clone_size d_call
CAWMGSRDRLYNEQFF TRBV27 . TRBD1
CASSPPGLEQYF TRBV4-1 . .
CASSYPSTPQETQYF TRBV6-2/TRBV6-3 . .
CASSLGTGDSPLHF TRBV7-6 . TRBD1
CSARERKSPGEQFF TRBV20-1 . .
CSVRRGPGDEKLFF TRBV29-1 . .
CASSRGYFAQFF TRBV5-1 once .
CSVPSVDSYNEQFF TRBV29-1 few .
CAGSPGLAVYEQYF TRBV14 . TRBD2
CASSPPGSTQYF TRBV7-9 . .
CSAKHVAGGYEQYF TRBV20-1 . TRBD2
CASSKGGLAKNIQYF TRBV21-1 . .
CASTFGTSGSPFRQYF TRBV6-2/TRBV6-3 . TRBD2
CASSFSRSNLPSGAFF TRBV7-2 . .
CASSYRELHEQYF TRBV25-1 . .
CASSLLGTHYGYTF TRBV7-9 . .
CASSLRTGVYEQYF TRBV4-3 . TRBD1
CASSLAGQGAKGTQYF TRBV7-2 . TRBD1
CASSRQGYTQYF TRBV11-2 . .
CSARDPRGGDNEQFF TRBV20-1 . TRBD2
CASSFSGTEFTNYGYTF TRBV7-2 few TRBD1
CASSLVLASFNEQFF TRBV7-6 few .
CSAATSGSSTDTQYF TRBV20-1 . TRBD2
CASTLSGTNTDTQYF TRBV19 . TRBD2
CASSFGSALSNYGYTF TRBV12-3/TRBV12-4 . .
CASSLFRGGDSIQETQYF TRBV7-9 . TRBD1
CSVRVSGGGETQYF TRBV29-1 few .
CASSSRQAIQETQYF TRBV6-4 few .
CASSLAETGGTGELFF TRBV5-1 . TRBD1
CSVDGPSGANVLTF TRBV29-1 . .
CSVETGGGETQYF TRBV29-1 . TRBD1
CASSQDGFDWARDEQFF TRBV3-1 . .
CASSYRTFTGANVLTF TRBV6-5 . .
CASSRGTALMPQHF TRBV12-3/TRBV12-4 . TRBD1
CASSIDLEETQYF TRBV19 few .
CATLPSLLDTQYF TRBV24-1 . .
CGSGGGKKETQYF TRBV20-1 few .
CASSPRNRGRQETQYF TRBV7-2 . .
CASADLSGANVLTF TRBV7-7 . .
CASMGQISNQPQHF TRBV12-3/TRBV12-4 . TRBD1
CASSEVNGNEQFF TRBV2 . .
CASSLVEGGEQYF TRBV27 . .
CASSLEQGPNQPQHF TRBV7-2 . .
CASSLGEGGDTQYF TRBV5-1 . TRBD2
CASMKDTYGYTF TRBV10-2 few .